The TCR beta chain under discussion was sequenced for a study of cytomegalovirus exposure and HLA in healthy donors. Whole-study context: Unique TCR beta sequences numbering about 100 million came from some 200 million T cells in an earlier analysis.

General study points: Researchers reported in a later analysis that a missense DCLRE1C variant was tied to TCR beta V- and J-gene trimming.

Primers: 60 Vbeta forward and 13 Jbeta reverse. Measured with immunoSEQ multiplex PCR; TCRdb has only the in-frame clones, and not every one. Of about 120,000 clones in the sample, 65% to 80% were seen once. Points on this clone: Its antigen remains unidentified.

The sample consisted of PBMCs. This TCR was sampled from a woman in her 40s in good health and CMV-seropositive.

Here the CDR3 reads CASSPLSFDGYTF. In nucleotides, the CDR3 is TGTGCCAGCAGTCCCCTCTCCTTTGATGGCTACACCTTC. This chain links TRBV27 with TRBJ1-2; D remains unclear. Trimming removed 5 bases from V and 6 bases from J, with 13 bases in between. Germline loops: CDR1 MNHEY, CDR2 SMNVEV (reference sequence). The CDR3 loop spans 13 amino acids.